A single sample gave rise to the 12 T cell receptor beta chains below, sequenced in a study of blood T cell repertoires in COVID-19. Generated by immunoSEQ multiplex PCR, the TCRdb table keeps only in-frame clones and is missing some. The data contain a few hundred thousand clones, around 91% of them singletons. The specimen sequenced was PBMCs or T cells enriched from blood (not recorded which). These receptors were obtained from a woman aged 40 to 50 who had recovered from COVID-19.

This sequence joins TRBV19 and TRBJ1-2; 8 nucleotides match TRBD1. With V trimmed by 5 bases and J by 5 bases, 4 bases remained unmatched. In germline, CDR1 is LNHDA, CDR2 SQIVND (reference sequence). The CDR3 is made up of 13 amino acids. CDR3: CASSADREYGYTF. The CDR3 region has the DNA TGTGCCAGTAGTGCGGACAGGGAGTATGGCTACACCTTC.

The chain links TRBV7-9 to TRBJ2-7; 11 bases agree with TRBD2. The CDR3 is made up of 17 amino acids. Germline CDR1 is SEHNR and CDR2 is FQNEAQ (reference sequence). V lost 6 bases, J lost 4 bases, and 14 bases stayed unmatched. The CDR3 DNA is TGTGCCAGCAGTTCGCCTATTCGGACTAGCGGGCCGTACGAGCAGTACTTC. The encoded protein is CASSSPIRTSGPYEQYF.

The chain is built from TRBV9 and TRBJ2-1; TRBD2 aligns across 8 bases. After removal of 0 bases from V and 7 bases from J, the junction contained 6 bases not matched to a gene. The CDR3 length is 15 residues. Germline loops: CDR1 SGDLS, CDR2 YYNGEE. The CDR3 sequence is CASSVEGGRLNEQFF. Here the CDR3 DNA reads TGTGCCAGCAGCGTAGAAGGCGGGAGGCTGAATGAGCAGTTCTTC.

The J gene is TRBJ2-1, the V gene TRBV10-3; 10 nucleotides align to TRBD2. The CDR3 consists of 14 residues. Germline lookup yields CDR1 ENHRY and CDR2 SYGVKD. V was clipped by 6 bases and J by 4 bases; unmatched bases: 3. CDR3 sequence: CAIRISGGYNEQFF. CDR3 in DNA: TGTGCCATCAGGATTAGCGGGGGGTACAATGAGCAGTTCTTC.

The chain combines TRBV6-1 with TRBJ1-1, with a possible D match to TRBD1 (6 bases). This CDR3 has 15 residues. Trimming stripped 3 bases from V and 5 bases from J, with 16 bases between. The germline V gene has CDR1 MNHNS and CDR2 SASEGT. CDR3 region: CASSEAAGARTEAFF. The CDR3 coding sequence is TGTGCCAGCAGTGAGGCGGCGGGGGCGCGGACTGAAGCTTTCTTT.

The V call is TRBV9, the J call TRBJ1-6; D perhaps matches TRBD1 (6 bases). Germline-derived CDR1 and CDR2 are SGDLS and YYNGEE. CDR3 length: 15 residues. With 3 bases removed from V and 8 bases from J, the gap between germline ends came to 15 bases. This CDR3 is CASSGPGGSDSPLHF. The CDR3 nucleotides are TGTGCCAGCAGCGGCCCGGGGGGCTCGGATTCACCCCTCCACTTT.

J is TRBJ1-5 and V is TRBV28, with a possible D match to TRBD1 (5 bases). The V gene's germline CDR1 is MDHEN and CDR2 SYDVKM. This CDR3 has 15 residues. The V and J ends lost 4 bases and 0 bases respectively, with 10 bases between them. As DNA, the CDR3 is TGTGCCAGCAGTTCCCCCCAGGGTAGCAATCAGCCCCAGCATTTT. It is translated as CASSSPQGSNQPQHF.

The chain carries TRBV6-2 or TRBV6-3 and TRBJ1-2; possibly TRBD1 for D (5 bases). Germline assignment: CDR1 MNHEY and CDR2 SVGEGT. The length of the CDR3 is 15 residues. Trimming cost V 2 bases and J 3 bases, with 13 bases left between them. The CDR3: CASSYPAGSYYGYTF. The CDR3 DNA follows: TGTGCCAGCAGTTACCCGGCAGGGTCCTACTATGGCTACACCTTC.

The J gene is TRBJ1-2, the V gene TRBV19, with 9 bases fitting TRBD1. From germline, CDR1 is LNHDA and CDR2 SQIVND (reference sequence). The ends lost 11 bases at V and 8 bases at J; junction bases unmatched: 9. CDR3 size: 12 residues. The CDR3 DNA is TGTGCCGGCGGATACACAGGGGGCGGCTACACCTTC. This sequence encodes CAGGYTGGGYTF.

The chain is built from TRBV18 and TRBJ2-4; TRBD2 matches at 10 bases. V was pared by 0 bases and J by 8 bases, with 7 bases of the junction left unmatched. The CDR3 extends over 16 amino acids. Germline lookup yields CDR1 KGHSH and CDR2 LQKENI. CDR3 coding DNA: TGTGCCAGCTCACCACCGACGGCTAGCGGGGGTGACATTCAGTACTTC. Translated: CASSPPTASGGDIQYF.

This sequence joins TRBV12-3 or TRBV12-4 and TRBJ1-1; perhaps TRBD1 as D (6 bases). This CDR3 contains 13 residues. Trimming left V 5 bases short and J 5 bases short, with 12 bases between. CDR3 residues: CASSRDTGTEAFF. The CDR3 region has the DNA TGTGCCAGCAGTCGGGACACGGGGACTGAAGCTTTCTTT.

The rearrangement links TRBV30 to TRBJ1-3, with D perhaps TRBD1 (5 bases). CDR3 size: 12 residues. Trimming took 7 bases from V and 0 from J, leaving 7 bases between them. Per the germline V gene, CDR1 is GTSNPN and CDR2 is SVGIG (reference sequence). The CDR3 here is CASTASGNTIYF. The CDR3 DNA follows: TGTGCCTCGACAGCCTCTGGAAACACCATATATTTT.